One and the same sample provided the 26 T cell receptor beta chains below, sequenced in a study of control samples from healthy donors and cancer patients. Assay: immunoSEQ multiplex PCR; the TCRdb copy retains only in-frame clones and omits some. The sample lists about 75,000 clones; around 84% were seen once. Sample: blood. The receptor set was obtained from a man aged 45 to 65 in good health.

This clone was observed a single time. V usage is TRBV29-1 and J usage is TRBJ2-7, with 11 bases lining up with TRBD2. Germline loops: CDR1 SQVTM, CDR2 ANQGSEA. The length of the CDR3 is 18 residues. The V and J ends lost 6 bases and 1 base, in that order; junction bases with no gene match: 17. As DNA, the CDR3 is TGCAGCGTGTACGGACTAGCGGGCCCTAAAGAGAAATCCTACGAGCAGTACTTC. This gives the protein CSVYGLAGPKEKSYEQYF.

The chain uses TRBV12-3 or TRBV12-4 and TRBJ2-7, with D hard to call. Trimming left V 2 bases short and J 1 base short, with 6 bases between. This CDR3 contains 13 residues. In nucleotides, the CDR3 is TGTGCCAGCAGTTTATACGGATCCTACGAGCAGTACTTC. Protein product: CASSLYGSYEQYF.

This clone occurred once. The chain joins TRBV6-2 or TRBV6-3 to TRBJ2-3, with 8 bases that match TRBD1. From germline, CDR1 is MNHEY and CDR2 SVGEGT. The CDR3 covers 17 residues. Trimming removed 4 bases from V and 0 bases from J; junction bases left unmatched: 9. Here the CDR3 reads CASSWTGRHISTDTQYF. The DNA of the CDR3 is TGTGCCAGCAGTTGGACAGGGCGACATATAAGCACAGATACGCAGTATTTT.

This clone has only one observation. The chain carries TRBV19 and TRBJ2-5, with 13 nucleotides matching TRBD2. V trimming: 3 bases; J trimming: 3 bases; junction bases outside the gene matches: 13. Germline CDR1 reads LNHDA; CDR2 reads SQIVND (reference sequence). The CDR3 has 19 residues. The CDR3 nucleotides read TGTGCCAGTAGTATCGGACTAGCGGGAGCATGGGGGGGGAAAGAGACCCAGTACTTC. This encodes CASSIGLAGAWGGKETQYF.

J is TRBJ2-7 and V is TRBV3-1 (or the pseudogene TRBV3-2); 7 nucleotides agree with TRBD1. V shed 3 bases and J 6 bases; nucleotides not matched to a gene: 14. Per the germline V gene, CDR1 is LGHDT and CDR2 is YNNKEL (reference sequence). The CDR3 has 16 residues. CDR3 region: CASSHRPLDRATEQYF. CDR3 in DNA: TGTGCCAGCAGCCACAGACCCCTCGACAGGGCTACCGAGCAGTACTTC.

This clone was observed a few times. The chain recombines TRBV14 with TRBJ1-5; D remains ambiguous. Germline loops: CDR1 SGHDN, CDR2 FVKESK. The ends were cut back, 1 base at V and 5 bases at J, with 9 bases in the middle. The length of the CDR3 is 14 residues. CDR3 region: CASSQGPGDQPQHF. CDR3 nucleotide sequence: TGTGCCAGCAGCCAAGGGCCTGGTGATCAGCCCCAGCATTTT.

The rearrangement joins TRBV10-3 to TRBJ1-1, with a tentative D call TRBD1 (5 bases). This CDR3 is 13 amino acids long. Germline V gives CDR1 ENHRY, CDR2 SYGVKD. V was clipped by 7 bases and J by 1 base, with 10 bases between them. DNA of the CDR3: TGTGCCATCACGGCCAGGGAGAACACTGAAGCTTTCTTT. It encodes CAITARENTEAFF.

J is TRBJ2-6 and V is TRBV5-1; D unclear. The germline CDR1 and CDR2 sequences are SGHRS and YFSETQ. The V end was cut by 3 bases, the J end by 4 bases, with 20 bases between. The CDR3 length is 18 residues. CDR3 nucleotide sequence: TGCGCCAGCAGCTCAGGTTTGATAGTGGCGCAGGGGGCCAACGTCCTGACTTTC. Translating gives CASSSGLIVAQGANVLTF.

The chain recombines TRBV5-4 with TRBJ1-6; 9 nucleotides align to TRBD1. Trimming cost V 4 bases and J 6 bases; bases outside gene matches: 2. The CDR3 loop spans 14 amino acids. CDR1 and CDR2 from the germline V gene are SGHNT and YYREEE (reference sequence). CDR3: CASSGGQGNSPLHF. For the CDR3, the DNA is TGTGCCAGCAGCGGGGGACAGGGTAATTCACCCCTCCACTTT.

The chain links TRBV15 to TRBJ1-5; no reliable D call. This CDR3 spans 15 amino acids. Trimming removed 0 bases at V and 8 bases at J, with 14 bases between. Germline V CDR1 and CDR2: LNHNV, YYDKDF (reference sequence). DNA for the CDR3: TGTGCCACCAGCAGAGATGGGGAGGGTATGGAGCCCCAGCATTTT. Its protein product is CATSRDGEGMEPQHF.

The chain is built from TRBV7-2 and TRBJ2-4, with D perhaps matching TRBD2 (5 bases). The CDR3 has 15 residues. Germline V lookup: CDR1 SGHTA, CDR2 FQGNSA. The V end was cut by 5 bases, the J end by 3 bases, with 14 bases between. For the CDR3, the DNA is TGTGCCAGCAGCCCCCTGGCGGGCAACAAAAACATTCAGTACTTC. Amino acid sequence: CASSPLAGNKNIQYF. Full variable domain (outside the CDR3, taken from reference TRBV7-2 and TRBJ2-4): GAGVSQSPSNKVTEKGKDVELRCDPISGHTALYWYRQSLGQGLEFLIYFQGNSAPDKSGLPSDRFSAERTGGSVSTLTIQRTQQEDSAVYLCASSPLAGNKNIQYFGAGTRLSVL.

This clone was detected a few times. This chain's CDR3 is CASSPRLAGTGELFF. The DNA of the CDR3 is TGTGCCAGCAGCCCACGACTAGCGGGAACCGGGGAGCTGTTTTTT. The J gene is TRBJ2-2, the V gene TRBV7-6; 11 nucleotides align to TRBD2. The CDR3 is 15 amino acids. CDR1 SGHVS and CDR2 FNYEAQ come from the germline V gene. V was pared by 5 bases and J by 5 bases, with 4 bases of the junction left unmatched. The entire variable domain, with the rest obtained from reference TRBV7-6 and TRBJ2-2, is as follows: GAGVSQSPRYKVTKRGQDVALRCDPISGHVSLYWYRQALGQGPEFLTYFNYEAQQDKSGLPNDRFSAERPEGSISTLTIQRTEQRDSAMYRCASSPRLAGTGELFFGEGSRLTVL.

The chain links TRBV5-1 to TRBJ1-5; D remains unclear. CDR1 and CDR2 (germline): SGHRS, YFSETQ. V lost 4 bases and J 0 bases, leaving 5 bases between the germline ends. This CDR3 comprises 13 residues. The CDR3 sequence: CASSMDSNQPQHF. DNA of the CDR3: TGCGCCAGCAGCATGGATAGCAATCAGCCCCAGCATTTT. The complete variable domain, with remaining parts taken from reference TRBV5-1 and TRBJ1-5, reads KAGVTQTPRYLIKTRGQQVTLSCSPISGHRSVSWYQQTPGQGLQFLFEYFSETQRNKGNFPGRFSGRQFSNSRSEMNVSTLELGDSALYLCASSMDSNQPQHFGDGTRLSIL.

V usage is TRBV30 and J usage is TRBJ2-3, with a possible D match to TRBD2 (5 bases). The CDR3 consists of 13 residues. V was pared by 2 bases and J by 0 bases, with 6 bases between. Germline V lookup: CDR1 GTSNPN, CDR2 SVGIG (reference sequence). DNA of the CDR3: TGTGCCTGGAGTAGCGGTAGCACAGATACGCAGTATTTT. It codes for CAWSSGSTDTQYF.

The J gene is TRBJ2-3, the V gene TRBV7-6; D is unresolved. CDR3 length: 14 amino acids. The germline V gene has CDR1 SGHVS and CDR2 FNYEAQ. V lost 2 bases and J lost 2, with 8 bases in between. The CDR3 is CASSLRGPTDTQYF. CDR3 bases: TGTGCCAGCAGCTTAAGAGGACCCACAGATACGCAGTATTTT.

This chain connects TRBV10-3 to TRBJ2-5; 7 positions agree with TRBD1. CDR1 and CDR2 from the germline V gene are ENHRY and SYGVKD. This CDR3 comprises 15 residues. Unmatched junction bases numbered 4, after V lost 2 bases and J lost 1 base. CDR3 nucleotide sequence: TGTGCCATCAGTGAGACAGGGGTCTCCCAAGAGACCCAGTACTTC. Its protein is CAISETGVSQETQYF.

This clone was found a few times. This chain joins TRBV4-3 and TRBJ2-1; 13 positions agree with TRBD2. Trimming took 0 bases from V and 8 from J; bases not matched to a gene: 7. This CDR3 is 17 amino acids long. Germline values: CDR1 LGHNA, CDR2 YSLEER. The CDR3 coding sequence is TGCGCCAGCAGCCAAGATCGCAGTACTAGCGGGGGGGATGAGCAGTTCTTC. Protein: CASSQDRSTSGGDEQFF.

This clone appeared once. This rearrangement joins TRBV6-5 to TRBJ1-1; 8 nucleotides align to TRBD1. The germline V gene encodes CDR1 MNHEY and CDR2 SVGAGI. V shed 0 bases and J 3 bases; nucleotides not matched to a gene: 6. The length of the CDR3 is 16 residues. The CDR3 region has the DNA TGTGCCAGCAGTTACTCGCGGCAGGGGGCTTACACTGAAGCTTTCTTT. It yields the protein CASSYSRQGAYTEAFF.

The chain uses TRBV6-2 or TRBV6-3 and TRBJ2-1, with TRBD1 matching over 9 bases. Germline V gene lookup returns CDR1 MNHEY and CDR2 SVGEGT. The junction had 3 bases not matched to a gene; V was cut back by 5 bases and J by 1 base. CDR3 size: 15 residues. CDR3 region: CASSTGTGSYNEQFF. The CDR3 DNA reads as TGTGCCAGCAGTACCGGGACAGGGTCCTACAATGAGCAGTTCTTC.

A single count supports this clone. This chain connects TRBV19 to TRBJ2-7; weak D call: TRBD1 (5 bases). The V gene's germline CDR1 is LNHDA and CDR2 SQIVND (reference sequence). V shed 5 bases and J shed 2 bases, with 13 bases lying between them. The CDR3 contains 14 residues. The DNA of the CDR3 is TGTGCCAGTAGTCTAAGCGACAGAGCCTACGAGCAGTACTTC. As protein: CASSLSDRAYEQYF.

The genes are TRBV5-8 and TRBJ1-2; TRBD1 might be the D (6 bases). V shed 4 bases and J shed 3 bases, with 13 bases lying between them. Germline loops: CDR1 SGHTS, CDR2 YDEGEE. There are 14 residues in the CDR3. The DNA of the CDR3 is TGTGCCAGCAGCCATAGTCAGGGGTACTATGGCTACACCTTC. Amino acids: CASSHSQGYYGYTF.

This clone was seen just once. The V and J genes are TRBV19 and TRBJ1-5; D may be TRBD1 (6 bases). V was trimmed by 7 bases and J by 5 bases, leaving 18 bases between them. The length of the CDR3 is 15 residues. From germline, CDR1 is LNHDA and CDR2 SQIVND (reference sequence). CDR3 coding DNA: TGTGCCAGTACCACCCAGACAGGTCGACATCAGCCCCAGCATTTT. This codes for CASTTQTGRHQPQHF.

This rearrangement joins TRBV24-1 to TRBJ1-1, with TRBD1 matching 8 bases. The CDR3 runs 12 residues. J gave up 8 bases and V 2 bases, and 0 bases lay outside the gene matches. The germline CDR1 and CDR2 sequences are KGHDR and SFDVKD. Here the CDR3 DNA reads TGTGCCACCAGTGATTACAGGGGGGAAGCTTTCTTT. It specifies CATSDYRGEAFF.

Remarks on this clone: A much larger clone differs from this one at a single base, so this may be a read error. The V and J genes are TRBV5-6 and TRBJ1-1; D gene ambiguous. This CDR3 contains 11 residues. Germline CDR1 is SGHDT and CDR2 is YYEEEE. The V and J ends lost 1 base and 3 bases respectively, with 1 base between them. The CDR3 loop is CASSLYTEAFF. In nucleotides, the CDR3 is TGTGCCAGCAGCTTGTACACTGAAGCTTTCTTT.

V is TRBV5-4 and J is TRBJ2-7; no definite D call. Trimming removed 10 bases at V and 7 bases at J, with 21 bases between. The germline CDR1 and CDR2 sequences are SGHNT and YYREEE (reference sequence). This CDR3 has 13 amino acids. The DNA of the CDR3 is TGTGCCTATTTTTTCGTAGGAGAAGGGGAGCAGTACTTC. Translation: CAYFFVGEGEQYF.

V is TRBV4-3 and J is TRBJ2-2; weak D call: TRBD2 (6 bases). The CDR3 contains 16 residues. Per germline, CDR1 LGHNA and CDR2 YSLEER. The V end was cut by 1 base, the J end by 5 bases, with 14 bases between. The CDR3: CASSQGGGWRTGELFF. In nucleotides, the CDR3 is TGCGCCAGCAGCCAAGGCGGAGGGTGGAGAACCGGGGAGCTGTTTTTT.